Following are 23 T cell receptor beta chains from one sample sequenced in a study of graft-versus-host responses after intestinal transplantation (dated by TCRdb to about 2021). The label giving this sample's time point can be read as: cells obtained before transplantation from donor or recipient. These receptors' antigens are unknown. Receptor libraries were prepared by the immunoSEQ multiplex PCR assay. Imported from immuneACCESS, the table was reduced by TCRdb to in-frame sequences with V and J called. These copies leave out some clones; in studies compared against another copy, an unresolved V gene accounts for under half, and the cause of the remainder is not known. This sample gives tens of thousands of clones in total; 85% to 90% of them show up just once. The ten largest account for roughly 0.099% of the sample. Sequencing used unstimulated CD4+ T cells sorted from spleen or lymph node cells, obtained before intestinal transplant. The receptors come from a human donor who received an intestinal transplant.

The rearrangement uses TRBV12-5 and TRBJ2-3; 7 bases align to TRBD1. From germline, CDR1 is LGHNT and CDR2 FRNRAP. V trimming: 1 base; J trimming: 8 bases; junction bases outside the gene matches: 9. This CDR3 contains 15 residues. CDR3 amino acids: CASGLGPGQFGTQYF. CDR3 DNA: TGTGCTAGTGGTTTGGGCCCGGGACAGTTTGGTACGCAGTATTTT.

The chain links TRBV7-8 to TRBJ2-2; TRBD2 matches 9 bases. CDR3 length equals 16 residues. V lost 5 bases, J lost 6 bases, and 10 bases stayed unmatched. Germline V lookup: CDR1 SGHVS, CDR2 FQNEAQ. The CDR3 protein is CASSPGGGGLSGELFF. The CDR3 region has the DNA TGTGCCAGCAGCCCGGGCGGGGGGGGCCTTTCCGGGGAGCTGTTTTTT.

The chain carries TRBV5-1 and TRBJ1-1; possibly TRBD1 for D (5 bases). The CDR3 extends over 11 amino acids. V lost 1 base to trimming and J lost 9 bases, with 7 bases between them. Germline V lookup: CDR1 SGHRS, CDR2 YFSETQ. This CDR3 is CASSLQGKAFF. The CDR3 coding sequence is TGCGCCAGCAGCTTGCAGGGTAAAGCTTTCTTT.

V and J are TRBV6-1 and TRBJ2-7, with D tentatively TRBD1 (6 bases). Trimming took 10 bases from V and 0 from J, leaving 13 bases between them. Germline-derived CDR1 and CDR2 are MNHNS and SASEGT. The length of the CDR3 is 13 residues. The CDR3, as DNA: TGTGCCACCTCAGGGGCCCGCTCCTACGAGCAGTACTTC. It codes for CATSGARSYEQYF.

This chain connects TRBV18 to TRBJ2-7; D may be TRBD1 (6 bases). The CDR3 consists of 15 residues. The germline V gene has CDR1 KGHSH and CDR2 LQKENI. V lost 3 bases and J lost 9, with 21 bases in between. DNA for the CDR3: TGTGCCAGCTCACCCAAAACGACAGGCGTCTTTGCGCAGTACTTC. As protein: CASSPKTTGVFAQYF.

This rearrangement joins TRBV7-9 to TRBJ1-2; D may be TRBD1 (5 bases). Germline V gene data show CDR1 as SEHNR and CDR2 as FQNEAQ (reference sequence). V was clipped by 7 bases and J by 4 bases, with 13 bases between them. The CDR3 extends over 13 amino acids. The CDR3 loop is CASTDQRGYGYTF. CDR3 bases: TGTGCCAGCACCGACCAAAGGGGCTATGGCTACACCTTC.

The chain recombines TRBV5-5 with TRBJ2-7; D call uncertain. Germline V gene lookup returns CDR1 SGHKS and CDR2 YYEKEE (reference sequence). With 3 bases removed from V and 2 bases from J, the gap between germline ends came to 6 bases. The CDR3 runs 12 residues. CDR3 sequence reads: CASSSVTYEQYF. DNA for the CDR3: TGTGCCAGCAGCTCCGTAACCTACGAGCAGTACTTC.

The gene calls are TRBV4-1 and TRBJ1-3; 7 positions agree with TRBD1. CDR1 MGHRA and CDR2 YSYEKL come from the germline V gene. J was trimmed by 2 bases and V by 0 bases; bases with no gene match: 7. The CDR3 consists of 17 residues. The CDR3 sequence is CASSQEPTGWTGNTIYF. The CDR3 region has the DNA TGCGCCAGCAGCCAAGAACCGACAGGGTGGACTGGAAACACCATATATTTT.

The genes are TRBV5-5 and TRBJ2-1, with 15 bases that match TRBD2. After removal of 4 bases from V and 0 bases from J, the junction contained 2 bases not matched to a gene. The CDR3 extends over 17 amino acids. From germline, CDR1 is SGHKS and CDR2 YYEKEE (reference sequence). CDR3 bases: TGTGCCAGCAGCCGGACTAGCGGGGGGGCCTCCTACAATGAGCAGTTCTTC. It yields the protein CASSRTSGGASYNEQFF.

The chain combines TRBV5-1 with TRBJ2-7, with 7 bases that match TRBD1. The V gene end was trimmed by 2 bases and the J gene end by 2 bases; junction bases not matched to a gene: 4. Germline assignment: CDR1 SGHRS and CDR2 YFSETQ. The CDR3 is 14 amino acids. CDR3 region: CASSLQGPPYEQYF. The CDR3 region has the DNA TGCGCCAGCAGCTTACAGGGGCCTCCCTACGAGCAGTACTTC.

V gene TRBV6-1 combines with J gene TRBJ1-3, with D possibly TRBD1 on 6 matching bases. The CDR3 runs 13 residues. Germline CDR1 is MNHNS and CDR2 is SASEGT. V lost 8 bases and J lost 4, with 12 bases in between. CDR3 protein: CASSGTLGNTIYF. In nucleotides, the CDR3 is TGTGCCAGCTCCGGGACACTCGGAAACACCATATATTTT.

The genes are TRBV2 and TRBJ1-2; no firm D call. V was clipped by 10 bases and J by 7 bases, with 13 bases between them. Per the germline V gene, CDR1 is SNHLY and CDR2 is FYNNEI. This CDR3 has 11 residues. Written as DNA, the CDR3 is TGTGCCATCCCGACCGCGGGTGGCTACACCTTC. Translating gives CAIPTAGGYTF.

This rearrangement joins TRBV15 to TRBJ2-3, with TRBD2 matching 13 bases. The CDR3 has 18 residues. V was pared by 3 bases and J by 6 bases, with 12 bases of the junction left unmatched. Germline V gene data show CDR1 as LNHNV and CDR2 as YYDKDF (reference sequence). The CDR3 coding sequence is TGTGCCACCAGCAGTCCCGGACTAGCGGGGGTAGTATCGGATACGCAGTATTTT. Translation gives CATSSPGLAGVVSDTQYF.

The chain is built from TRBV6-1 and TRBJ2-3, with 7 nucleotides matching TRBD1. The CDR3 is 15 residues long. The germline V gene encodes CDR1 MNHNS and CDR2 SASEGT. Unmatched junction bases numbered 9, after V lost 6 bases and J lost 3 bases. The CDR3 here is CASRADRVGTDTQYF. In DNA form, the CDR3 reads TGTGCCAGCAGGGCCGACAGGGTAGGAACAGATACGCAGTATTTT.

The gene calls are TRBV18 and TRBJ2-7; perhaps TRBD1 as D (5 bases). The CDR3 is 16 residues long. CDR1 KGHSH and CDR2 LQKENI come from the germline V gene. Trimming removed 2 bases from V and 0 bases from J, with 14 bases in between. This CDR3 is CASSPGKGHDSYEQYF. CDR3 nucleotides: TGTGCCAGCTCACCAGGTAAAGGACATGACTCCTACGAGCAGTACTTC.

This clone was seen only once. The V gene is TRBV18, the J gene TRBJ2-3; 12 bases line up with TRBD2. The V gene end was trimmed by 6 bases and the J gene end by 4 bases; junction bases not matched to a gene: 8. Germline loops: CDR1 KGHSH, CDR2 LQKENI. This CDR3 region has 16 residues. The CDR3 loop reads CASSPLAGGRSDTQYF. The CDR3 DNA sequence: TGTGCCAGCTCGCCCCTAGCGGGGGGGCGTTCAGATACGCAGTATTTT.

The chain's CDR3 is CASSLGRGNYGYTF. CDR3 DNA sequence: TGCGCCAGCAGCTTGGGGCGGGGGAACTATGGCTACACCTTC. This sequence joins TRBV5-1 and TRBJ1-2, with D perhaps matching TRBD1 (5 bases). This CDR3 is 14 amino acids long. The V gene's germline CDR1 is SGHRS and CDR2 YFSETQ. V was pared by 0 bases and J by 2 bases, with 8 bases between. The full variable domain, with the rest looked up from reference TRBV5-1 and TRBJ1-2, is KAGVTQTPRYLIKTRGQQVTLSCSPISGHRSVSWYQQTPGQGLQFLFEYFSETQRNKGNFPGRFSGRQFSNSRSEMNVSTLELGDSALYLCASSLGRGNYGYTFGSGTRLTVV.

This chain uses TRBV27 with TRBJ2-7; perhaps TRBD1 as D (6 bases). Germline V lookup: CDR1 MNHEY, CDR2 SMNVEV (reference sequence). V lost 6 bases, J lost 2 bases, and 14 bases lay in between. The CDR3 runs to 14 residues. The CDR3 sequence is CASRQSRDTYEQYF. In DNA, the CDR3 is TGTGCCAGCAGACAAAGCCGGGACACCTACGAGCAGTACTTC.

V gene TRBV5-1 combines with J gene TRBJ2-5, with 7 bases matching TRBD2. With 3 bases clipped from V and 2 bases from J, the junction kept 10 bases outside the gene matches. Germline values: CDR1 SGHRS, CDR2 YFSETQ. The CDR3 is 16 amino acids. CDR3 amino acids: CASSSPFGGGQETQYF. The CDR3 coding sequence is TGCGCCAGCAGCTCCCCCTTTGGGGGGGGGCAAGAGACCCAGTACTTC.

The chain uses TRBV11-3 and TRBJ2-3, with 8 bases aligning to TRBD1. Germline CDR1 SGHNT, CDR2 YENEEA. The CDR3 has 14 residues. J lost 4 bases, V lost 5 bases, and 5 bases had no gene match. CDR3 region: CASSTGQGSDTQYF. DNA for the CDR3: TGTGCCAGCAGCACTGGACAGGGTTCAGATACGCAGTATTTT.

The chain couples TRBV6-4 to TRBJ1-2, with TRBD1 matching 10 bases. CDR1 is MRHNA, CDR2 SNTAGT, per germline. V gave up 2 bases and J gave up 8 bases; unmatched junction bases: 5. CDR3 length: 14 residues. The CDR3: CASSDPGTGEGYTF. The CDR3, as DNA: TGTGCCAGCAGTGACCCTGGGACAGGGGAAGGCTACACCTTC.

The CDR3 protein is CASSGPGTGLNQPQHF. The DNA of the CDR3 is TGTGCCAGTAGTGGGCCCGGGACAGGGCTGAATCAGCCCCAGCATTTT. This sequence joins TRBV19 and TRBJ1-5; 9 bases align to TRBD1. This CDR3 has 16 residues. Losses at the gene ends were 5 bases for V and 4 bases for J; bases not matched to a gene: 9. The germline V gene has CDR1 LNHDA and CDR2 SQIVND (reference sequence).

This chain links TRBV6-6 with TRBJ2-2; D perhaps matches TRBD2 (6 bases). V lost 4 bases to trimming and J lost 3 bases, with 15 bases between them. The CDR3 has 16 residues. Germline V gene sequence: CDR1 MNHNY, CDR2 SVGAGI (reference sequence). CDR3 region: CASSSPGLWDTGELFF. Here the CDR3 DNA reads TGTGCCAGCAGTTCCCCGGGACTCTGGGACACCGGGGAGCTGTTTTTT.